This T cell receptor (beta chain) was observed in a study of T-cell reconstitution after alpha-beta-depleted transplantation in children. This clonotype was observed a handful of times. Trimming at V came to 3 bases and at J to 0 bases, leaving 9 bases not matched to a gene. Germline V lookup: CDR1 PRHDT, CDR2 FYEKMQ (reference sequence). The CDR3 loop spans 17 amino acids. Researchers prepared the TCRbeta library using unique molecular identifiers, the study reports. From the PCR reads, TCRdb called clonotypes with MiXCR, one entry per CDR3 protein. This repertoire shows about 500,000 distinct CDR3 sequences, less than 35% found once; its top ten account for 2.4%.

V usage is TRBV13 and J usage is TRBJ1-1, with 8 bases lining up with TRBD1. This receptor was identified in a human donor who donated a stem cell graft to a child with aplastic anemia. The sequencing here drew on PBMCs from the stem cell graft donor, taken from the stem cell graft. The CDR3 DNA is TGTGCCAGCAGCTTTGGCGGACAGGGTCTCTTGAACACTGAAGCTTTCTTT. As protein: CASSFGGQGLLNTEAFF.